Here is one T cell receptor beta chain with its context. The sample comes from a study of blood T cell repertoires in COVID-19. Overall study context: Italy, Spain and the United States were the sources of the convalescent and acute COVID-19 samples.

Profiling relied on immunoSEQ multiplex PCR, and the TCRdb table lists in-frame clones only, not all of them. The sample shows approximately 250,000 clones, over 75% of them seen only once. From germline, CDR1 is WSHSY and CDR2 SAAADI. This CDR3 is built from 19 residues. V lost 3 bases, J lost 5 bases, and 16 bases stayed unmatched. Input material: peripheral blood. The chain employs TRBV10-2 and TRBJ2-5; 12 bases agree with TRBD2. The receptor's source is a human donor in a cohort sampled during active COVID-19. CDR3 loop: CASSDSGKGLAGPEETQYF. The CDR3 coding sequence is TGCGCCAGCAGTGATTCGGGGAAAGGACTAGCGGGACCGGAGGAGACCCAGTACTTC.